This T cell receptor (beta chain) was sequenced for a study of shared clonotypes between healthy human individuals. V lost 4 bases, J lost 3 bases, and 11 bases lay in between. CDR1 SGHTS and CDR2 YDEGEE come from the germline V gene. The CDR3 runs 14 residues. Study outcomes and limitations: A limitation of the genetic and exposure-history diversity represented arose from few donors.

TCRdb's copy holds only in-frame clones and misses some; the assay was immunoSEQ multiplex PCR. The sample contains 190,000 or so clones, approximately 95% of which appear only once. A note on this clone: No antigen is known for it.

The sequence came from a woman in her twenties or thirties in good health. The source material was naive CD4+ T cells sorted from blood. The subset denotes: CD45RA+ positively selected. The V call is TRBV5-8, the J call TRBJ1-3; D unclear. CDR3 in DNA: TGTGCCAGCAGCCTAGAAGGGTATGGAAACACCATATATTTT. Residues: CASSLEGYGNTIYF. The complete variable domain, with remaining parts taken from reference TRBV5-8 and TRBJ1-3, reads EAGVTQSPTHLIKTRGQQATLRCSPISGHTSVYWYQQALGLGLQFLLWYDEGEERNRGNFPPRFSGRQFPNYSSELNVNALELEDSALYLCASSLEGYGNTIYFGEGSWLTVV.